This T cell receptor beta chain was sequenced for a study of blood T cell repertoires in COVID-19. Study-level background: Researchers got acute and convalescent COVID-19 samples from the United States, Italy and Spain. PBMCs, B-cell-depleted T cells, or T cells provided the cDNA or gDNA that made up the material.

In the original processing: It was from reference gene primer amplification that nucleated cell counts were estimated. Repertoires were generated with immunoSEQ multiplex PCR, while TCRdb's copy carries only in-frame clones and drops some. That table is the source of V, J and clone size, and D and trimming were worked out from the DNA. In the table there are roughly 70,000 clones, 82% of which are singletons. Germline CDR1 is MNHEY and CDR2 is SMNVEV (reference sequence). This CDR3 is built from 13 residues. The trim removed 6 bases at V and 11 bases at J, leaving 12 bases unmatched. Sequencing was carried out using peripheral blood. This sequence joins TRBV27 and TRBJ1-2; 7 bases line up with TRBD1. This receptor was taken from a woman aged 60 to 75 with acute or convalescent COVID-19. The CDR3: CASRIRGGQPYTF. CDR3 DNA sequence: TGTGCCAGCAGGATAAGAGGGGGACAGCCATACACCTTC.